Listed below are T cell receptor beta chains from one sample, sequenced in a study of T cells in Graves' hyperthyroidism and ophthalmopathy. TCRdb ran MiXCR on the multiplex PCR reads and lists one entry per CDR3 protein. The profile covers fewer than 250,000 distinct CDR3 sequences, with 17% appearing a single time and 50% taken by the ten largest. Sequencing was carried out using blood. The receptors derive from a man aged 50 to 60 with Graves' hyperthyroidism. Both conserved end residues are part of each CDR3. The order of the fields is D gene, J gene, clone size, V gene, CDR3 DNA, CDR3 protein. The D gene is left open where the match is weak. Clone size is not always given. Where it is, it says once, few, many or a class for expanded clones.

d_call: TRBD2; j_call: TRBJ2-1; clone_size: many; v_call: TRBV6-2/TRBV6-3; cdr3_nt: TGTGCCAGCAGTCTCCGGGGGAGCGGGACCTACAATGAGCAGTTCTTC; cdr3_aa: CASSLRGSGTYNEQFF
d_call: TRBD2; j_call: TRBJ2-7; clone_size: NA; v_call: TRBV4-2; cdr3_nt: TGTGCCAGCAGCCAAGGGCGGGAGAGGTACGAGCAGTACTTC; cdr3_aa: CASSQGRERYEQYF
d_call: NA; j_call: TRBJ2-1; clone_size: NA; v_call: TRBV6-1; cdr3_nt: TGTGCCAGCAGTAGTAGGACAGGGGGTAGCGGGAGGTCAAACAATGAGCAGTTCTTC; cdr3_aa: CASSSRTGGSGRSNNEQFF
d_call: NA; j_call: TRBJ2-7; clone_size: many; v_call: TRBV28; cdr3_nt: TGTGCCAGCCGCGGGGGCGGGAGAGTTTACGAGCAGTACTTC; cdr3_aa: CASRGGGRVYEQYF
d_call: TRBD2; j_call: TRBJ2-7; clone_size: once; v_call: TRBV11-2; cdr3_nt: TGTGCCAGCAGCTTAGTCCCAGGGACTAGGGACGGGCAGTACTTC; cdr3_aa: CASSLVPGTRDGQYF
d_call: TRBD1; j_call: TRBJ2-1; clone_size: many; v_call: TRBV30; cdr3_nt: TGTGCCTGGAGTCCCCTACCCCACAGGGGGATGTTCTTC; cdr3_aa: CAWSPLPHRGMFF
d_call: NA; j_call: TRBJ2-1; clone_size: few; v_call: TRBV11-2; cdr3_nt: TGTGCCAGCAGATTTGGGGGAGAATCTAATGAGCAGTTCTTC; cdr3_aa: CASRFGGESNEQFF
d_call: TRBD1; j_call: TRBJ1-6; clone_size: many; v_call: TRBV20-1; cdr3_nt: TGCAGTGCCCCGGACTCGACAGGGAATAATTCACCCCTCCACTTT; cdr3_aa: CSAPDSTGNNSPLHF
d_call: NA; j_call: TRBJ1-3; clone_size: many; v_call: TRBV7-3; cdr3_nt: TGTGCCAGCAGCTCACCGGGATCCGGCGTATATTTT; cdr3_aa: CASSSPGSGVYF
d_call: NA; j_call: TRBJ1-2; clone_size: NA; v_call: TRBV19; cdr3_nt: TGTGCCAGTAGTATTGTTGGCAGGACGGGCTATGGCTACACCTTC; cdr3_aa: CASSIVGRTGYGYTF
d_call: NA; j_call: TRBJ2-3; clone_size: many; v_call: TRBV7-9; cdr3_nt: TGTGCCAGCAGCTTGTTGGCGGTAACTAGCACAGATACGCAGTATTTT; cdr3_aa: CASSLLAVTSTDTQYF
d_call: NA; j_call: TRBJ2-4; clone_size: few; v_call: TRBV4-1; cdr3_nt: TGCGCCAGCAGCCAAGACTTTCGGGGGACCAAAAACATTCAGTACTTC; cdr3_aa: CASSQDFRGTKNIQYF
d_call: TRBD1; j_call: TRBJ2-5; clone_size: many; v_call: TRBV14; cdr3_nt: TGTGCCAGCAGCGACATGGGACAGGGGATTGAGACCCAGTACTTC; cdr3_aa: CASSDMGQGIETQYF
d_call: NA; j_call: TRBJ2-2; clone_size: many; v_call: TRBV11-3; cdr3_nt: TGTGCCAGCAGCTTGACAGCCACCGGGGAGCTGTTTTTT; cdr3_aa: CASSLTATGELFF
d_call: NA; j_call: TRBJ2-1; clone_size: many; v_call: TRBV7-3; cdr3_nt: TGTGCCAGCAGCTTACGGCAGGGAGTTGAGCAGTTCTTC; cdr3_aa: CASSLRQGVEQFF
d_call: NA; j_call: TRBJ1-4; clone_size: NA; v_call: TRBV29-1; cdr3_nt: TGCAGCGGGATGGACAGTCAGAATGAAAAACTGTTTTTT; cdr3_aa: CSGMDSQNEKLFF